A selection of T cell receptor beta chains follows, all from one sample in a study of graft-versus-host responses after intestinal transplantation. Data came from immunoSEQ multiplex PCR; TCRdb stores just in-frame clones and leaves some out. Here the sample spans 40,000 or so clones, approximately 86% being singletons. The specimen was ileum tissue, collected less than 210 days after intestinal transplant. These receptors originate from a human patient who received an intestinal transplant, so some T cells may come from the graft donor. CDR3s include the opening cysteine and the closing phenylalanine or tryptophan. Fields, in order: V gene, J gene, CDR3 protein.

TRBV9	TRBJ2-1	CASTRTSGKGDEQFF
TRBV14	TRBJ2-7	CASSPRWLAGEAWYEQYF
TRBV6-5	TRBJ1-1	CASSYRTGGTEAFF
TRBV27	TRBJ2-2	CASSFGPGANTGELFF
TRBV2	TRBJ2-1	CASSWTSGPFNEQFF
TRBV19	TRBJ2-3	CASSTDRGFLDTQYF
TRBV6-5	TRBJ2-3	CASSYGDFSTDTQYF
TRBV5-1	TRBJ1-2	CASSTTTGYYGYTF
TRBV9	TRBJ2-5	CASSVGAAVQETQYF
TRBV6-5	TRBJ2-1	CASSFGLRDVYNEQFF
TRBV7-8	TRBJ2-4	CASSADRVRKNIQYF
TRBV6-5	TRBJ2-7	CASSYRPGTLLF
TRBV28	TRBJ2-7	CASSLGGGPYEQYF
TRBV11-2	TRBJ2-3	CASSPTGTTTDTQYF
TRBV27	TRBJ2-1	CASSLAGSSYNEQFF
TRBV2	TRBJ2-7	CASSEAGSFYEQYF
TRBV11-2	TRBJ2-5	CASSLFGGRETQYF
TRBV25-1	TRBJ1-3	CASSDLRGPIYGNTIYF
TRBV5-1	TRBJ2-5	CASSERGGQETQYF
TRBV5-1	TRBJ2-3	CASSTWTSGVSTDTQYF
TRBV11-2	TRBJ2-7	CASSLVRTGQGPEQYF
TRBV5-1	TRBJ2-3	CASSLARASGGLTDTQYF
TRBV7-2	TRBJ2-7	CASSPGRGLAGETYEQYF
TRBV9	TRBJ1-1	CASSVVVGTAFF
TRBV19	TRBJ2-3	CASSILRAGGPDTQYF
TRBV6-5	TRBJ1-1	CASSDRDGTEAFF
TRBV7-2	TRBJ2-5	CASSLQRGGEETQYF
TRBV5-4	TRBJ2-5	CASSGETQYF
TRBV9	TRBJ2-3	CASSVGTSGGRSTDTQYF
TRBV10-3	TRBJ1-2	CATRITDADGYTF
TRBV18	TRBJ1-4	CASSPGRDEKLFF
TRBV7-9	TRBJ1-1	CASSLRHRNTEAFF
TRBV5-8	TRBJ2-7	CASSLVGASYEQYF
TRBV5-1	TRBJ1-1	CASSLDPARNTEAFF
TRBV28	TRBJ1-3	CASSATGGGNTIYF
TRBV5-1	TRBJ2-7	CASSFAQGPYEQYF
TRBV7-2	TRBJ2-7	CASSLALFLGDEQYF
TRBV5-6	TRBJ2-7	CASSLGQASYEQYF
TRBV30	TRBJ2-1	CAWTGFNEQFF
TRBV28	TRBJ1-1	CASRGRDRVSEAFF
TRBV9	TRBJ1-1	CASGRQNTEAFF
TRBV10-1	TRBJ2-7	CASSLGQALSYEQYF
TRBV4-1	TRBJ1-5	CASSQCPYPVYSNQPQHF
TRBV5-5	TRBJ2-7	CASSFGQGFVEQYF
TRBV27	TRBJ1-3	CASSLGQGSGNTIYF
TRBV5-6	TRBJ1-1	CASTPRPGRLNTEAFF
TRBV6-1	TRBJ2-7	CASSELAGQAEEQYF
TRBV6-5	TRBJ2-2	CASTTGGNTGELFF
TRBV28	TRBJ2-5	CASTLAGGETQYF
TRBV27	TRBJ1-4	CASSSPDRGDEKLFF
TRBV6-1	TRBJ2-5	CASSELAGGLQETQYF
TRBV7-2	TRBJ2-1	CASSFTWGAYEQFF
TRBV4-1	TRBJ2-7	CASSQRLAGSLRNEQYF
TRBV29-1	TRBJ2-7	CSVGVYSYEQYF
TRBV29-1	TRBJ2-5	CSPGSGLETQYF
TRBV7-6	TRBJ2-1	CASSLGAGSGEQFF
TRBV20-1	TRBJ1-2	CTDRYGYTF